This T cell receptor (beta chain) is drawn from a study of blood T cell repertoires in COVID-19. The age range of participants was about 18 to 100 years, with residence in roughly 25 US areas. Participants had their cohort set by participant-reported clinical history. A COVID-19 case had been met by exposed participants during the 2 weeks before study entry. The sample holds a few counts of this clone. Source study methods: From reference gene primer amplification, estimates of nucleated cell counts were derived. Repertoires were generated with immunoSEQ multiplex PCR, while TCRdb's copy carries only in-frame clones and drops some. V, J and clone size derive from that table, while D and trimming were established from the DNA sequence. The sample lists 430,000 or so clones; 88% were seen once. Germline V gene sequence: CDR1 GTSNPN, CDR2 SVGIG (reference sequence). This CDR3 region has 14 residues. V gave up 1 base and J gave up 13 bases, with 22 bases separating them.

Material: PBMCs or T cells enriched from blood (not recorded which). This TCR derives from a woman aged 18-35 years who had been exposed to COVID-19. This sequence joins TRBV30 and TRBJ1-2, with unresolved D. This chain's CDR3 is CAWSASPELLDCTF. DNA of the CDR3: TGTGCCTGGAGTGCCTCCCCCGAACTCCTGGACTGCACCTTC. Filled out from reference TRBV30 and TRBJ1-2, the complete variable domain reads SQTIHQWPATLVQPVGSPLSLECTVEGTSNPNLYWYRQAAGRGLQLLFYSVGIGQISSEVPQNLSASRPQDRQFILSSKKLLLSDSGFYLCAWSASPELLDCTFGSGTRLTVV.